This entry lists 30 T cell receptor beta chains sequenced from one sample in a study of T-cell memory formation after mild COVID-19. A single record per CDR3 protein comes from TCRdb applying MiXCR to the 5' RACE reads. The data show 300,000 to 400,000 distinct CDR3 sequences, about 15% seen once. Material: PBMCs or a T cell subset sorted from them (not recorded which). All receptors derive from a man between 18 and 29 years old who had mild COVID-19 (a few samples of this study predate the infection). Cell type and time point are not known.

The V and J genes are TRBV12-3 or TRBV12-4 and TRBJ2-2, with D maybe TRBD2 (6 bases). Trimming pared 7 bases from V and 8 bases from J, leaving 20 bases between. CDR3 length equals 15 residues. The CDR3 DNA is TGTGCCAGCACCAACAGATTCGGGGGTCGAGGGGAGCTGTTTTTT. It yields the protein CASTNRFGGRGELFF.

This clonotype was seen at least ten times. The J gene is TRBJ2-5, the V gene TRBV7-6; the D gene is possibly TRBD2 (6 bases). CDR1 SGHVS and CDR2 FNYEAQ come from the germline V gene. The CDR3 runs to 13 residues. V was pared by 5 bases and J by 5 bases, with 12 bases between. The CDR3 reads CASSGDWGETQYF. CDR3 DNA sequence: TGTGCCAGCAGCGGGGACTGGGGGGAGACCCAGTACTTC.

Written as DNA, the CDR3 is TGTGCCAGCAGTTACGGACAGGGGAACGAGCAGTACGTC. It translates to CASSYGQGNEQYV. The V call is TRBV12-3 or TRBV12-4, the J call TRBJ2-7; 9 positions match TRBD1. The CDR3 is 13 residues long. The J segment lost 5 bases and the V segment lost 4 bases, leaving 3 bases of the junction unmatched.

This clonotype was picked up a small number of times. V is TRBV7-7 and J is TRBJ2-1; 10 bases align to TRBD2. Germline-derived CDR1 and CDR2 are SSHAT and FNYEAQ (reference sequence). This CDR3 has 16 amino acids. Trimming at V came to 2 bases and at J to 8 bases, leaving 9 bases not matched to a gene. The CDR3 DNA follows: TGTGCCAGCAGCTTAACTAGCGGGGCCCCTATGGATGAGCAGTTCTTC. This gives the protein CASSLTSGAPMDEQFF.

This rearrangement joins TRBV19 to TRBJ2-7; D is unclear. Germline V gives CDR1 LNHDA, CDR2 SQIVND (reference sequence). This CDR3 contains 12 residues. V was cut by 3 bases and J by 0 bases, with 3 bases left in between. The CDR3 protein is CASSMNSYEQYF. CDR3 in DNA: TGTGCCAGTAGTATGAACTCCTACGAGCAGTACTTC.

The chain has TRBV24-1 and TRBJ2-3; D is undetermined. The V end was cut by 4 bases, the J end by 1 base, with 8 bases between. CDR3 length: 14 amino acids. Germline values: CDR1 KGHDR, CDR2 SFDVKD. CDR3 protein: CATSEPDGTDTQYF. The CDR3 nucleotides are TGTGCCACCAGTGAGCCCGATGGCACAGATACGCAGTATTTT.

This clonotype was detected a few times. The CDR3: CASSATGTGANVLTF. The DNA of the CDR3 is TGTGCCAGCAGTGCAACAGGAACTGGGGCCAACGTCCTGACTTTC. This chain joins TRBV25-1 and TRBJ2-6; possibly TRBD1 for D (5 bases). Germline V lookup: CDR1 MGHDK, CDR2 SYGVNS. The CDR3 loop spans 15 amino acids. With 4 bases removed from V and 2 bases from J, the gap between germline ends came to 9 bases.

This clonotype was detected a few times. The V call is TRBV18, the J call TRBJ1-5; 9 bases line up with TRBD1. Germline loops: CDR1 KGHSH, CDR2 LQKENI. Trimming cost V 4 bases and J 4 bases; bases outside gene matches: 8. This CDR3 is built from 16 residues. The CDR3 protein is CASSQSGDRVNQPQHF. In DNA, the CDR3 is TGTGCCAGCTCACAGTCGGGGGACAGGGTGAATCAGCCCCAGCATTTT. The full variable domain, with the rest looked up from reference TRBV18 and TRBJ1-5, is NAGVMQNPRHLVRRRGQEARLRCSPMKGHSHVYWYRQLPEEGLKFMVYLQKENIIDESGMPKERFSAEFPKEGPSILRIQQVVRGDSAAYFCASSQSGDRVNQPQHFGDGTRLSIL.

The CDR3 here is CASSFLAGESGANVLTF. Written as DNA, the CDR3 is TGTGCCAGCAGCTTTCTAGCGGGGGAGTCTGGGGCCAACGTCCTGACTTTC. This chain uses TRBV7-3 with TRBJ2-6; 10 positions match TRBD2. The CDR3 has 17 amino acids. Germline assignment: CDR1 SGHTA and CDR2 FQGTGA. After removal of 3 bases from V and 1 base from J, the junction contained 3 bases not matched to a gene.

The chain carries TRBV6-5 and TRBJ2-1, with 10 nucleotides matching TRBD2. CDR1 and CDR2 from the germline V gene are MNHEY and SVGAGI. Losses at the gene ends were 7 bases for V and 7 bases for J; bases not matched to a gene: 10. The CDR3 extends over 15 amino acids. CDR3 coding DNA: TGTGCCAGCAATCCAGTAGCGGGGGGCCCGAATGAGCAGTTCTTC. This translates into CASNPVAGGPNEQFF.

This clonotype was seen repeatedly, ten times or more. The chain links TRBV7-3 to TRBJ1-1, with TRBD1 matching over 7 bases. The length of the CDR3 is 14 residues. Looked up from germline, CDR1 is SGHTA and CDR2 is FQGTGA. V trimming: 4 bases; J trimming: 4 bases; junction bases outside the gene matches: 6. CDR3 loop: CASSSTGPGTEAFF. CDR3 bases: TGTGCCAGCAGCTCGACAGGGCCAGGCACTGAAGCTTTCTTT.

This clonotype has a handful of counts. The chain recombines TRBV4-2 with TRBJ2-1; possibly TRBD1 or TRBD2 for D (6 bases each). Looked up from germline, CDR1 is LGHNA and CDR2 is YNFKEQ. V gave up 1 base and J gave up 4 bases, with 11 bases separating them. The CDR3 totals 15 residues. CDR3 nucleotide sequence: TGTGCCAGCAGCCAAGCGGGGGCCCAGTACAATGAGCAGTTCTTC. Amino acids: CASSQAGAQYNEQFF.

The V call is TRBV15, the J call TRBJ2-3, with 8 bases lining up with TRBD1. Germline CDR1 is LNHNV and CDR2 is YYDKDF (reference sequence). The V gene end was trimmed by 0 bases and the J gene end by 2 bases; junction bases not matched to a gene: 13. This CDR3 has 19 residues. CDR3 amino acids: CATSRDWMGQDKVTDTQYF. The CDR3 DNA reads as TGTGCCACCAGCAGAGATTGGATGGGACAGGATAAGGTCACAGATACGCAGTATTTT. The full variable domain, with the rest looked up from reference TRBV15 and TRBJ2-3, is DAMVIQNPRYQVTQFGKPVTLSCSQTLNHNVMYWYQQKSSQAPKLLFHYYDKDFNNEADTPDNFQSRRPNTSFCFLDIRSPGLGDTAMYLCATSRDWMGQDKVTDTQYFGPGTRLTVL.

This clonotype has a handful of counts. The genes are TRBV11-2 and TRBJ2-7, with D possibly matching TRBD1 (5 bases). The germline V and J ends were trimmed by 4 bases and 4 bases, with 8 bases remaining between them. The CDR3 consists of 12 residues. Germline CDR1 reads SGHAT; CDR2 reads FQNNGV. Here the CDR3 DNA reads TGTGCCAGCAGCTCCAGGGTTTACGAGCAGTACTTC. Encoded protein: CASSSRVYEQYF.

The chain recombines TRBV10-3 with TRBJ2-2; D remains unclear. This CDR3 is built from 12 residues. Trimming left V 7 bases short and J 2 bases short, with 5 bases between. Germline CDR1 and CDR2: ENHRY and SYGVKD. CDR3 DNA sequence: TGTGCCATCACTACTAACACCGGGGAGCTGTTTTTT. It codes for CAITTNTGELFF.

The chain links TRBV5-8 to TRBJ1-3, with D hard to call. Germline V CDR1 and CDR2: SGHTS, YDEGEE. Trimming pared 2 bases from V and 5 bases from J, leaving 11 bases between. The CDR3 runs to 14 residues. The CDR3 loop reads CASSFRGLRNTIYF. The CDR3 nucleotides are TGTGCCAGCAGCTTTCGAGGACTTCGAAACACCATATATTTT. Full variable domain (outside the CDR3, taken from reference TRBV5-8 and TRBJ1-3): EAGVTQSPTHLIKTRGQQATLRCSPISGHTSVYWYQQALGLGLQFLLWYDEGEERNRGNFPPRFSGRQFPNYSSELNVNALELEDSALYLCASSFRGLRNTIYFGEGSWLTVV.

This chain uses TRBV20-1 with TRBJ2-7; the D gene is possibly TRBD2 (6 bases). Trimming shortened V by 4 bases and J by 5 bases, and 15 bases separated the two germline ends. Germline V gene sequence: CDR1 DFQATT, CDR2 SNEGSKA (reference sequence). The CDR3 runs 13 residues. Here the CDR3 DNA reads TGCAGTGCTACTAGCGCTTTGGGCCACGAGCAGTACTTC. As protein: CSATSALGHEQYF.

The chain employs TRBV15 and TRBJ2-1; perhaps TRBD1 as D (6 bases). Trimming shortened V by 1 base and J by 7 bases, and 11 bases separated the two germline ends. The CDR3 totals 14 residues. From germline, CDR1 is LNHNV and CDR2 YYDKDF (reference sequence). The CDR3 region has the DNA TGTGCCACCAGCAGAGTATTTCAGGGGAATGAGCAGTTCTTC. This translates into CATSRVFQGNEQFF.

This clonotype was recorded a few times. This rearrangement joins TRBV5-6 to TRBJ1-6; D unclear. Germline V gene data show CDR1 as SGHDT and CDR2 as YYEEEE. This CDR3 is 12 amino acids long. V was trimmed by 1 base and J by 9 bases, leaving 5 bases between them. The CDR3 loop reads CASSLFVSPLHF. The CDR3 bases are TGTGCCAGCAGCTTGTTTGTTTCACCCCTCCACTTT.

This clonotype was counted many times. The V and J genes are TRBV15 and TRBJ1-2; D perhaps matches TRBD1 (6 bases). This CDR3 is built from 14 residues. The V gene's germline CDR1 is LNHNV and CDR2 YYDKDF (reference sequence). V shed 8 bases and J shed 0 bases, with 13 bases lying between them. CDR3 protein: CATAGQRANYGYTF. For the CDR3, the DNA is TGTGCCACCGCTGGACAGCGCGCTAACTATGGCTACACCTTC.

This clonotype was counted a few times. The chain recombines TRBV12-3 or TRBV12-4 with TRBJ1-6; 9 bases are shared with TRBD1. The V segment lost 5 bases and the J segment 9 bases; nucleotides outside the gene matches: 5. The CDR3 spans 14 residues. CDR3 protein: CASSTRDRASPLHF. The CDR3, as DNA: TGTGCCAGCAGTACCCGGGACAGGGCTTCACCCCTCCACTTT.

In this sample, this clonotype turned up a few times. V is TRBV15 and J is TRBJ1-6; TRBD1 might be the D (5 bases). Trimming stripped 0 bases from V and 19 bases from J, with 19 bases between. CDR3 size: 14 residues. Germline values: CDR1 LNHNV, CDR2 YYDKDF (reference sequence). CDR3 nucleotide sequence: TGTGCCACCAGCAGAGATACCGCGCGAAGGGGCATTCACTTT. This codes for CATSRDTARRGIHF.

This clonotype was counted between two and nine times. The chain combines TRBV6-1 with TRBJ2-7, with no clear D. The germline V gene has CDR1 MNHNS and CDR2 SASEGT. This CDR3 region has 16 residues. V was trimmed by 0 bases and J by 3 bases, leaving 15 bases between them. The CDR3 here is CASSEAGRVSLYEQYF. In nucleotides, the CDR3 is TGTGCCAGCAGTGAAGCAGGAAGGGTCTCCCTCTACGAGCAGTACTTC.

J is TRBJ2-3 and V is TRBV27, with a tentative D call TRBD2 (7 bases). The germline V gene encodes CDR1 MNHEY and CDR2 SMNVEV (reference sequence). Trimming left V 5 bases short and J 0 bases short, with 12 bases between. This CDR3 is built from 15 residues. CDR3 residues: CASSTAGASTDTQYF. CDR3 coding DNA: TGTGCCAGCAGTACTGCGGGGGCCAGCACAGATACGCAGTATTTT.

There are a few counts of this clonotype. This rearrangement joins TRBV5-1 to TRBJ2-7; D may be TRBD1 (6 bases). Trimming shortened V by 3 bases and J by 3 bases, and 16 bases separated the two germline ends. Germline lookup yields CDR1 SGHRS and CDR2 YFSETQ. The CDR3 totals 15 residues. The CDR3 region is CASSSLGQKNYEQYF. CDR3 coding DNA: TGCGCCAGCAGCTCGCTTGGACAGAAAAACTACGAGCAGTACTTC.

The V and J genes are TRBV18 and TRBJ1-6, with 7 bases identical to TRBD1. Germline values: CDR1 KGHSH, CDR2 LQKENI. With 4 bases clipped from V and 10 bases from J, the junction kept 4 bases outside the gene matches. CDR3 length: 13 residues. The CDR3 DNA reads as TGTGCCAGCTCACGGGACAGTGTGTCACCCCTCCACTTT. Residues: CASSRDSVSPLHF.

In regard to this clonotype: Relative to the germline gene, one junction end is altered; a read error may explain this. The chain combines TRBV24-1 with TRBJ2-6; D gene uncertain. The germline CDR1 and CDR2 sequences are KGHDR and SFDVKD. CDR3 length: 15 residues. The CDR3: CATSDMSSWANVLTF. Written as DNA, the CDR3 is TGTGCCACCAGTGATATGAGCTCTTGGGCCAACGTCCTGACTTTC.

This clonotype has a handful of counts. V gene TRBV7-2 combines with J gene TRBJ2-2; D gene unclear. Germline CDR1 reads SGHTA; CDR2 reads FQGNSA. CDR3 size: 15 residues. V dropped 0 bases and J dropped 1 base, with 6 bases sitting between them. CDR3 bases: TGTGCCAGCAGCTTAGCAATGGGGAACACCGGGGAGCTGTTTTTT. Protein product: CASSLAMGNTGELFF.

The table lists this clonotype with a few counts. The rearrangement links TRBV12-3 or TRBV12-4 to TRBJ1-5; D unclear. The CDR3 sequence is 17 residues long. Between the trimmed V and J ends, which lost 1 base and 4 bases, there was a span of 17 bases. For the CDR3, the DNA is TGTGCCAGCAGTTTAGGGGGAAGAAGTTCCCTTAATCAGCCCCAGCATTTT. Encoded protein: CASSLGGRSSLNQPQHF.

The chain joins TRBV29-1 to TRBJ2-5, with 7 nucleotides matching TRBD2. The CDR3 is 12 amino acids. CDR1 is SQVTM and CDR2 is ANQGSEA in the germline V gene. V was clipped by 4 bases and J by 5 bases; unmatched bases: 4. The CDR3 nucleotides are TGCAGCGTTGTTAAGCGGGACGAGACCCAGTACTTC. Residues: CSVVKRDETQYF.